The present T cell receptor (beta chain) was sequenced within a study of vaccination effects on CD4 cells after COVID-19. This clone was counted only a few times. Antigen specificity is unknown. Method: immunoSEQ multiplex PCR; TCRdb's copy keeps in-frame clones and lacks some. In the table there are 45,000 to 55,000 clones, roughly two thirds of which are singletons. This CDR3 spans 15 amino acids. In germline, CDR1 is LGHDT, CDR2 YNNKEL (reference sequence). V shed 3 bases and J shed 1 base, with 12 bases lying between them. It was after roughly 11 days of culture that CD4+ T cells were isolated. All participants had two doses of either the BNT162b2 or mRNA-1273 vaccine.

The chain employs TRBV3-1 (or the pseudogene TRBV3-2) and TRBJ1-1; a possible D gene is TRBD1 (5 bases). The source material was CD4+ T cells from PBMCs cultured without peptide, sampled after COVID-19 vaccination. This TCR derives from a human donor who received a COVID-19 vaccine. This CDR3 is CASSHAGTGNTEAFF. In DNA form, the CDR3 reads TGTGCCAGCAGCCACGCCGGGACGGGGAACACTGAAGCTTTCTTT.